Reported below is one T cell receptor (beta chain). Its specificity is not known. These data are taken from a study of cytomegalovirus exposure and HLA in healthy donors. Study-wide results and caveats: Cytomegalovirus-associated status was assigned to about 160 TCR beta chains.

The CDR3 has 16 residues. Looked up from germline, CDR1 is SGDLS and CDR2 is YYNGEE. V lost 1 base and J 0 bases, leaving 13 bases between the germline ends. Both 60 Vbeta primers and 13 Jbeta primers went into the PCR. The method was immunoSEQ multiplex PCR; TCRdb's version includes in-frame clones alone and lacks a portion of them. Of 170,000 or so clones listed, approximately 80% are singletons. The TCR sequence derives from a boy aged 5-17 years in good health and CMV-seronegative. The rearrangement uses TRBV9 and TRBJ1-1, with a possible D match to TRBD1 (5 bases). Specimen: PBMCs. CDR3 DNA sequence: TGTGCCAGCAGCGTACGCCCAGGGTATTTGAACACTGAAGCTTTCTTT. It encodes CASSVRPGYLNTEAFF.